This T cell receptor (beta chain) was profiled in a study of beta chain features in type 1 diabetes. The study's findings and limits: For patients, the naive, central memory and Treg TCRB repertoires appeared more alike than for healthy donors. Moderate yet significant TCRB CDR3 shortening was seen in Type 1 diabetes patients in all four CD4+ subsets.

The V end was cut by 9 bases, the J end by 7 bases, with 12 bases between. CDR3 size: 12 residues. CDR1 is SNHLY, CDR2 FYNNEI, per germline. This clone was found a few times. As yet, its antigen is unknown. Reverse transcription of all isolated RNA meant that expressed TCRB transcripts were sequenced. Sequenced by immunoSEQ multiplex PCR; TCRdb stores in-frame clones only, minus some. The sample has roughly 300,000 clones; around 8% are singletons. Blood was collected once per donor into heparin, averaging roughly 110 mL. CD45RO/CCR7/CD25/CD127/CD95/CD27 staining was used to isolate CD4+ naive, central memory, regulatory and stem cell-like memory cells by sorting.

The material sequenced was central memory CD4+ T cells from blood. The clonotype originates from a woman aged 18-29 years in good health. The V and J genes are TRBV2 and TRBJ2-2; tentative D call: TRBD1 (6 bases). CDR3 residues: CASAKTGGELFF. The CDR3 DNA sequence: TGTGCCAGTGCCAAGACAGGCGGGGAGCTGTTTTTT.